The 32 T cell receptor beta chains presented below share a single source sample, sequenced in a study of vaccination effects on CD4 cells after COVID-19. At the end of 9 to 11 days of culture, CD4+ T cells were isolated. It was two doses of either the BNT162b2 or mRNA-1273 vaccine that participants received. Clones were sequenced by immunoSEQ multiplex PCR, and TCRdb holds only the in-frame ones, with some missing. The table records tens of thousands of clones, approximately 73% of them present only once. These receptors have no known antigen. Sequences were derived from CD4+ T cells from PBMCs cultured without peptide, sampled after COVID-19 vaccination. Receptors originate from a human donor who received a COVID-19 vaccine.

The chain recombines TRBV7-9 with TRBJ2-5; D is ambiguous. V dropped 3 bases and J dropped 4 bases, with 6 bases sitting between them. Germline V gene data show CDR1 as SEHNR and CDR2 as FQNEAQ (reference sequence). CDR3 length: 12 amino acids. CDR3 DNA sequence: TGTGCCAGCAGCTTTACCGGAGAGACCCAGTACTTC. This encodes CASSFTGETQYF.

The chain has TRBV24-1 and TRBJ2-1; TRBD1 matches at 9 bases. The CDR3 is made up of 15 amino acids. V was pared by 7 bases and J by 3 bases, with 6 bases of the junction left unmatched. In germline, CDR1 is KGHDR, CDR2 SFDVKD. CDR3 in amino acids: CATSGGTGNYNEQFF. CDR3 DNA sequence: TGTGCCACCAGCGGCGGGACAGGGAACTACAATGAGCAGTTCTTC.

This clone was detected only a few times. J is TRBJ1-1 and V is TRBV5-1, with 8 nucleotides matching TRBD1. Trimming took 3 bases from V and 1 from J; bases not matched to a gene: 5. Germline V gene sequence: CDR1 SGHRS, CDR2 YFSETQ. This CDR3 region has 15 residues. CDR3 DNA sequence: TGCGCCAGCAGCTCCGGACAGGGCGGGAACACTGAAGCTTTCTTT. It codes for CASSSGQGGNTEAFF.

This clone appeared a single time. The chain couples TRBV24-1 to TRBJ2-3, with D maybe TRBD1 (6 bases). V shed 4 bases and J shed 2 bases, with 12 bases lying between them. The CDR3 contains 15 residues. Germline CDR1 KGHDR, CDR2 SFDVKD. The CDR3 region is CATSDRQDHTDTQYF. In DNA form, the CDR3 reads TGTGCCACCAGTGACCGACAGGACCACACAGATACGCAGTATTTT.

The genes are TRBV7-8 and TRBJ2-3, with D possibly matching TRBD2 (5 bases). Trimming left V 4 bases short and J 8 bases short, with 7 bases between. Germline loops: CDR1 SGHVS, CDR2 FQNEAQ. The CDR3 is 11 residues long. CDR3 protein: CASSSGVTQYF. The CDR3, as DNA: TGTGCCAGCAGCTCCGGGGTTACGCAGTATTTT.

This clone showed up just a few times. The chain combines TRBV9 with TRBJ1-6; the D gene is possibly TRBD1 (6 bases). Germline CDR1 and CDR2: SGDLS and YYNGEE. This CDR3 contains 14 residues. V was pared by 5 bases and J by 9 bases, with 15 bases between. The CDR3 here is CASRIQGYSSPLHF. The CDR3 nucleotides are TGTGCCAGCAGGATACAGGGTTACAGTTCACCCCTCCACTTT.

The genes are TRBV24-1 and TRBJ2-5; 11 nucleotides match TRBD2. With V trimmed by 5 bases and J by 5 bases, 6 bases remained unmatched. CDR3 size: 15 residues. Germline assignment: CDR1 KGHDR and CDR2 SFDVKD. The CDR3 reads CATSAPLAGGETQYF. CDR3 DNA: TGTGCCACCAGTGCCCCCCTAGCGGGGGGTGAGACCCAGTACTTC.

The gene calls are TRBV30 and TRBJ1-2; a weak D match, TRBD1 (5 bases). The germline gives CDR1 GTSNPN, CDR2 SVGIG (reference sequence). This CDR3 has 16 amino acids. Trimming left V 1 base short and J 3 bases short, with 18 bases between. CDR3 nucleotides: TGTGCCTGGAGTGACCCGGGGCGGTTGAACGACTATGGCTACACCTTC. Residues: CAWSDPGRLNDYGYTF.

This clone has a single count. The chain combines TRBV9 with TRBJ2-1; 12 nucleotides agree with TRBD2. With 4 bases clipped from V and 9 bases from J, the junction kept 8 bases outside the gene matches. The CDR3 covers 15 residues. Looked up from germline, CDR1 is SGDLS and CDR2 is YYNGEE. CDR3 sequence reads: CASSPLAGGSGEQFF. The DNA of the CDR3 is TGTGCCAGCAGCCCACTAGCGGGGGGATCTGGTGAGCAGTTCTTC. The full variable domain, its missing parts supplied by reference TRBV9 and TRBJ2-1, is DSGVTQTPKHLITATGQRVTLRCSPRSGDLSVYWYQQSLDQGLQFLIQYYNGEERAKGNILERFSAQQFPDLHSELNLSSLELGDSALYFCASSPLAGGSGEQFFGPGTRLTVL.

CDR3 in DNA: TGTGCCGGGGGGTCGGCACGGAGCTCTGGGGCCAACGTCCTGACTTTC. Its translation: CAGGSARSSGANVLTF. This chain links TRBV30 with TRBJ2-6, with D possibly being TRBD2 (6 bases). V shed 8 bases and J shed 0 bases, with 17 bases lying between them. This CDR3 region has 16 residues. From germline, CDR1 is GTSNPN and CDR2 SVGIG (reference sequence).

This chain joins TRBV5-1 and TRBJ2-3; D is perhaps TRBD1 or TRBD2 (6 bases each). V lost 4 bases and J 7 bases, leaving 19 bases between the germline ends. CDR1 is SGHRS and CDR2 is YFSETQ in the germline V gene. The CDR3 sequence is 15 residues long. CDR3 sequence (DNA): TGCGCCAGCAGCGGGCCGGGGGCGACTGTTTATACGCAGTATTTT. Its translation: CASSGPGATVYTQYF.

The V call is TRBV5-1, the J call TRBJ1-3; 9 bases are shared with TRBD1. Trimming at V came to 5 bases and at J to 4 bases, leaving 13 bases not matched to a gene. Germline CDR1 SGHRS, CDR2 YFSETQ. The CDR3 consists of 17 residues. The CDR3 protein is CASRGQGTSSPGNTIYF. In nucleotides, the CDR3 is TGCGCCAGCAGAGGACAGGGGACCTCCTCCCCAGGAAACACCATATATTTT.

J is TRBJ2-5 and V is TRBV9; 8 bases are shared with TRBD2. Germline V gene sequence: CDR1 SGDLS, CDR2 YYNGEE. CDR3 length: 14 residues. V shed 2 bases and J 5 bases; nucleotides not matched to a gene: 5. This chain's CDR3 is CASSVTPGGETQYF. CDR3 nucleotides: TGTGCCAGCAGCGTCACCCCGGGGGGGGAGACCCAGTACTTC.

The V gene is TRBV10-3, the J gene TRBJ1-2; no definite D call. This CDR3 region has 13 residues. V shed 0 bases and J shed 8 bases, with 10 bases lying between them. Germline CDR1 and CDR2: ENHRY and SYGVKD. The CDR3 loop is CAISESPGSGYTF. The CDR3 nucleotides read TGTGCCATCAGTGAGTCACCCGGTTCGGGCTACACCTTC.

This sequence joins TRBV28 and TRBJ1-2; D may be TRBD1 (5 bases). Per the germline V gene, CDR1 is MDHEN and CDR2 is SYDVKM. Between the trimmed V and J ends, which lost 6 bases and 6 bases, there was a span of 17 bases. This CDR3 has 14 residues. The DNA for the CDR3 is TGTGCCAGCAGCACCTCACGGGGGTTCCATGGCTACACCTTC. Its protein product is CASSTSRGFHGYTF.

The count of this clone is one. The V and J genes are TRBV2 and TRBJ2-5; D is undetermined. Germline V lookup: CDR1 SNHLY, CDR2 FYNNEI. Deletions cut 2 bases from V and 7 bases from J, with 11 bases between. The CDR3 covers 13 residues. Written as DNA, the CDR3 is TGTGCCAGCAGTGAAATCCAGGTGGGGACCCAGTACTTC. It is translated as CASSEIQVGTQYF.

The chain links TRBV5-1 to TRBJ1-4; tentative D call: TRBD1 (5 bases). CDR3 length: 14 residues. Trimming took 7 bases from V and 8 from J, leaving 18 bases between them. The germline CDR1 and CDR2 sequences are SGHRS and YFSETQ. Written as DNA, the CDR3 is TGCGCCAGCCGATCCGGGACCCCGGGAGAAAAACTGTTTTTT. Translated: CASRSGTPGEKLFF.

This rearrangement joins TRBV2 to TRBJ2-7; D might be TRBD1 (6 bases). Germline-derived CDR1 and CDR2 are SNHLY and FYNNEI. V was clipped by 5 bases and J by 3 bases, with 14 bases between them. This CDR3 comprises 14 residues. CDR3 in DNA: TGTGCCAGCAGTTCTAACCGGGACAACTACGAGCAGTACGTC. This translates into CASSSNRDNYEQYV.

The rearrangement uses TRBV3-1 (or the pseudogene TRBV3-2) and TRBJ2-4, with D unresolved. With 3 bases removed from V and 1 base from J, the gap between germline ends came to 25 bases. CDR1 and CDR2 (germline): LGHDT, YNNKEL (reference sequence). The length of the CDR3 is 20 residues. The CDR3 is CASSHPPGRRRLSAKNIQYF. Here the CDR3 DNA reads TGTGCCAGCAGCCATCCACCGGGCCGCCGAAGGTTGTCGGCCAAAAACATTCAGTACTTC.

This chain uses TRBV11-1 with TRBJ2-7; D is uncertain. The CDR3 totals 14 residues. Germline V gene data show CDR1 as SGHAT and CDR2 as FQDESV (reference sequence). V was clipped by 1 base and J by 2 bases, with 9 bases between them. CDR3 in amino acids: CASSLEGIPYEQYV. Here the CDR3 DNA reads TGTGCCAGCAGCTTAGAAGGGATTCCCTACGAGCAGTACGTC.

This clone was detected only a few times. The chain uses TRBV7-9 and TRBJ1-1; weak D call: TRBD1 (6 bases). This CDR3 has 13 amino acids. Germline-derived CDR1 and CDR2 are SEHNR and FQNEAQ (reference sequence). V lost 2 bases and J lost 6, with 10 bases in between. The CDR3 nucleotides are TGTGCCAGCAGCTTACAGGGGTGGGCTGAAGCTTTCTTT. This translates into CASSLQGWAEAFF. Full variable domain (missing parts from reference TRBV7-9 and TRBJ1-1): DTGVSQNPRHKITKRGQNVTFRCDPISEHNRLYWYRQTLGQGPEFLTYFQNEAQLEKSRLLSDRFSAERPKGSFSTLEIQRTEQGDSAMYLCASSLQGWAEAFFGQGTRLTVV.

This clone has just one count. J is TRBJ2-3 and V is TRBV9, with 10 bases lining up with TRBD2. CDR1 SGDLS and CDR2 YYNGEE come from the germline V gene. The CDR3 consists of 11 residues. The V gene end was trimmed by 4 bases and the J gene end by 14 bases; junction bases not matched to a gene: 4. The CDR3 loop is CASSTSGARYF. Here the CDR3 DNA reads TGTGCCAGCAGCACTAGCGGGGCGCGGTATTTT.

For the CDR3, the DNA is TGCGCCAGCAGCCGGCTAGGGGGGCCCTCCTACAATGAGCAGTTCTTC. Protein: CASSRLGGPSYNEQFF. The chain joins TRBV5-1 to TRBJ2-1; D could derive from TRBD1 or TRBD2 (6 bases each). Trimming cost V 4 bases and J 0 bases, with 14 bases left between them. There are 16 residues in the CDR3. Germline CDR1 is SGHRS and CDR2 is YFSETQ.

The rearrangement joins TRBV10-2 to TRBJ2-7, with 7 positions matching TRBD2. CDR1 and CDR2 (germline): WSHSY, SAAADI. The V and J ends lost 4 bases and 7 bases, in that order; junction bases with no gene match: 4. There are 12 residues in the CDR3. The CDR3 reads CASSATGGEQYV. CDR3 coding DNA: TGCGCCAGCAGTGCTACGGGAGGAGAGCAGTACGTC.

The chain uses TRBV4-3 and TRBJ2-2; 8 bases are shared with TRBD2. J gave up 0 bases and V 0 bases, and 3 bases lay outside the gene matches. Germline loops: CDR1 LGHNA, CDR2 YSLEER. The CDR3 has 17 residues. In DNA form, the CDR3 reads TGCGCCAGCAGCCAAGAGGTCGGGAGGGCGAACACCGGGGAGCTGTTTTTT. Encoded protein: CASSQEVGRANTGELFF.

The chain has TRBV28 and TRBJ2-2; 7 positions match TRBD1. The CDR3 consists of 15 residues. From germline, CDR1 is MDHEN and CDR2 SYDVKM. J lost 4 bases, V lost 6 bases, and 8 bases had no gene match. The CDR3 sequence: CASSSPGQITGELFF. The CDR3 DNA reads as TGTGCCAGCAGCTCCCCGGGACAGATCACCGGGGAGCTGTTTTTT.

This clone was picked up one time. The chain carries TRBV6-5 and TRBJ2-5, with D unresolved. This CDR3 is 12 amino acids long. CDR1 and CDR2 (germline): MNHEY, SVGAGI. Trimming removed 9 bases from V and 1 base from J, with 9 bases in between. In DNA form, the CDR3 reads TGTGCCAGTTTCGGGCTCCAAGAGACCCAGTACTTC. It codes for CASFGLQETQYF.

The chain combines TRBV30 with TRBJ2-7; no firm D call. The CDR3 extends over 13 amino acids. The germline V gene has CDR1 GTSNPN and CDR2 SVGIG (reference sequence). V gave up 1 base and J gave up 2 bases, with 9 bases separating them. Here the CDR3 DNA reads TGTGCCTGGAGTGGGGCGATACCCTACGAGCAGTACGTC. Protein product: CAWSGAIPYEQYV.

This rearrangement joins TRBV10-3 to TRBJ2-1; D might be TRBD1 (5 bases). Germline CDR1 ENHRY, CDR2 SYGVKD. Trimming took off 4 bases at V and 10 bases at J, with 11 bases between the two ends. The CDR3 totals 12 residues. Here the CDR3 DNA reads TGTGCCATCAGTGTAGTAGCAGGGGAGCAGTTCTTC. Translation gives CAISVVAGEQFF.

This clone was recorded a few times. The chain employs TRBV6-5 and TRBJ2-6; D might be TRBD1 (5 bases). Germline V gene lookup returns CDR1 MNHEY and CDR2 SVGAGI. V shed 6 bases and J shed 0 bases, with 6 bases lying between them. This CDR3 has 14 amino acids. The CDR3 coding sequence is TGTGCCAGCAGCACAGGCTCTGGGGCCAACGTCCTGACTTTC. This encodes CASSTGSGANVLTF.

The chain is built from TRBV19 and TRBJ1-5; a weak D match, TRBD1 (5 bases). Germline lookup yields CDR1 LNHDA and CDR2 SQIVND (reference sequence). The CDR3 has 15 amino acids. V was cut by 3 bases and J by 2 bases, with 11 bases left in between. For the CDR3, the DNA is TGTGCCAGTAGTATCGAGGGGAGGGGCAATCAGCCCCAGCATTTT. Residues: CASSIEGRGNQPQHF.

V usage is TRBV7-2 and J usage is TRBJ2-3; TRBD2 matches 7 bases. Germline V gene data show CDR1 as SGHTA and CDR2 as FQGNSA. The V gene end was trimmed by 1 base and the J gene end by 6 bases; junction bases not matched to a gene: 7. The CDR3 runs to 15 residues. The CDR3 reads CASSLDVSGLDTQYF. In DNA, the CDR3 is TGTGCCAGCAGCTTAGATGTTAGCGGGTTGGATACGCAGTATTTT.